These T cell receptor beta chains were read from a single sample in a study of T cell repertoires in cytomegalovirus infection. For these receptors, no antigen is known. TCRdb ran MiXCR on the reads and lists one entry per CDR3 protein. There are a few hundred thousand distinct CDR3 sequences in the sample; about 42% occur only once, and 43% lies in the top ten. Specimen: cultured PBMCs, collected from culture after CMV antigen stimulation. The receptors shown here come from a human donor in good health (CMV status not recorded). Some clones in this sample may be carry-over from other donors' samples. Both conserved end residues are part of each CDR3. The D gene is left open where the match is weak. Rows may omit the clone size; those that give it use once, few, many or a size class.

J | size | D | V | CDR3 | DNA
TRBJ2-1 | NA | TRBD2 | TRBV27 | CASRGLAGGSPYNEQFF | TGTGCCAGCAGGGGACTAGCGGGAGGTAGCCCCTACAATGAGCAGTTCTTC
TRBJ1-1 | few | TRBD1 | TRBV7-2 | CASSRDRGATEAFF | TGTGCCAGCAGCAGGGACAGGGGCGCCACTGAAGCTTTCTTT
TRBJ1-2 | NA | NA | TRBV29-1 | CSVEDSNFRRGANYGYTF | TGCAGCGTTGAAGACTCTAACTTCCGTCGGGGCGCGAACTATGGCTACACCTTC
TRBJ2-1 | NA | TRBD2 | TRBV7-9 | CASRHGTSGGAIEQFF | TGTGCCAGCAGGCACGGGACTAGCGGGGGGGCCATTGAGCAGTTCTTC
TRBJ2-5 | NA | NA | TRBV18 | CASSPFAPASGETQYF | TGTGCCAGCTCACCTTTTGCCCCGGCGAGTGGAGAGACCCAGTACTTC
TRBJ2-1 | NA | TRBD2 | TRBV20-1 | CSARHRGGTTYILGNEQFF | TGCAGTGCTAGACACCGCGGCGGGACTACATATATCCTAGGCAATGAGCAGTTCTTC
TRBJ2-7 | NA | TRBD1 | TRBV10-3 | CAISRQGSSYEQYF | TGTGCCATCAGCCGACAGGGTAGCTCCTACGAGCAGTACTTC
TRBJ2-3 | few | NA | TRBV4-1 | CASSQDGRSTDTQYF | TGCGCCAGCAGCCAAGACGGCAGGAGCACAGATACGCAGTATTTT
TRBJ2-1 | NA | TRBD1 | TRBV6-2/TRBV6-3 | CASSYRGRFLNEQFF | TGTGCCAGCAGTTACAGGGGGCGCTTTCTCAATGAGCAGTTCTTC
TRBJ2-7 | few | TRBD2 | TRBV6-2/TRBV6-3 | CASSQGLAGEVNEQYF | TGTGCCAGCAGCCAGGGACTAGCGGGAGAGGTGAACGAGCAGTACTTC
TRBJ2-1 | many | TRBD1 | TRBV7-9 | CASSGTGSYNEQFF | TGTGCCAGCAGCGGGACAGGGAGTTACAATGAGCAGTTCTTC
TRBJ2-2 | NA | TRBD1 | TRBV12-3/TRBV12-4 | CASTKRTGNTGELFF | TGTGCCAGCACCAAACGGACAGGGAACACCGGGGAGCTGTTTTTT
TRBJ2-7 | NA | NA | TRBV28 | CASSFSGGYSYEQYF | TGTGCCAGCAGTTTTTCCGGGGGCTACTCCTACGAGCAGTACTTC
TRBJ1-1 | NA | TRBD1 | TRBV6-1 | CASDRVGTEAFF | TGTGCCAGTGACAGGGTGGGCACTGAAGCTTTCTTT
TRBJ1-1 | few | NA | TRBV6-6 | CASSGGSSEAFF | TGTGCCAGCAGTGGGGGGTCAAGTGAAGCTTTCTTT
TRBJ2-3 | few | NA | TRBV7-9 | CASSHLSAGRTDTQYF | TGTGCCAGCAGCCACCTCTCGGCCGGTCGCACAGATACGCAGTATTTT
TRBJ1-1 | NA | NA | TRBV12-3/TRBV12-4 | CASSSQGLTEAFF | TGTGCCAGCAGTTCGCAGGGGCTCACTGAAGCTTTCTTT
TRBJ2-1 | few | TRBD2 | TRBV6-1 | CASRLAGAYNEQFF | TGTGCCAGCAGGCTAGCGGGGGCCTACAATGAGCAGTTCTTC
TRBJ2-1 | few | TRBD2 | TRBV7-9 | CASGGGTSGLNEQFF | TGTGCCAGCGGGGGAGGGACTAGCGGACTCAATGAGCAGTTCTTC
TRBJ2-1 | few | TRBD2 | TRBV12-5 | CASGSDSLAGGPGEQFF | TGTGCTAGTGGTTCGGATTCCCTAGCGGGAGGGCCGGGTGAGCAGTTCTTC
TRBJ2-1 | NA | TRBD2 | TRBV10-3 | CAISVRAGENNEQFF | TGTGCCATCAGTGTTCGGGCGGGGGAGAACAATGAGCAGTTCTTC
TRBJ1-5 | few | NA | TRBV7-2 | CASSLERQPQHF | TGTGCCAGCAGCTTGGAAAGACAGCCCCAGCATTTT
TRBJ2-2 | NA | NA | TRBV5-3 | CASSEFDSPGKLFF | TGTGCCAGCAGCGAATTCGACAGCCCTGGCAAGCTGTTTTTT
TRBJ2-5 | few | TRBD1 | TRBV12-3/TRBV12-4 | CASRMTGGKTQYF | TGTGCCAGCAGAATGACAGGGGGCAAAACCCAGTACTTC
TRBJ2-2 | NA | NA | TRBV6-2/TRBV6-3 | CASSYLTGPNTGELFF | TGTGCCAGCAGTTACCTCACGGGACCGAACACCGGGGAGCTGTTTTTT
TRBJ1-2 | NA | NA | TRBV7-2 | CASIPDRLTRQGYTF | TGTGCCAGCATCCCCGACCGACTTACCCGGCAGGGCTACACCTTC
TRBJ1-2 | NA | TRBD1 | TRBV20-1 | CSARDPQGASGYTF | TGCAGTGCTAGAGATCCCCAGGGGGCGAGTGGCTACACCTTC
TRBJ2-1 | NA | TRBD2 | TRBV12-3/TRBV12-4 | CASGRREKDEQFF | TGTGCCAGCGGGCGGCGGGAGAAGGATGAGCAGTTCTTC
TRBJ2-1 | NA | TRBD2 | TRBV5-3 | CASSLQRGGSYNEQFF | TGTGCCAGCAGCTTACAGCGGGGGGGCTCCTACAATGAGCAGTTCTTC
TRBJ1-2 | NA | TRBD1 | TRBV5-1 | CASNTGEINYGYTF | TGCGCCAGCAACACAGGGGAAATTAACTATGGCTACACCTTC
TRBJ2-4 | NA | TRBD2 | TRBV7-6 | CASSFGLAGGPRNIQYF | TGTGCCAGCAGTTTCGGACTAGCGGGGGGGCCGAGGAACATTCAGTACTTC
TRBJ1-2 | NA | NA | TRBV20-1 | CSASGELYGYTF | TGCAGTGCTAGTGGGGAGCTTTATGGCTACACCTTC
TRBJ2-3 | once | TRBD2 | TRBV11-2 | CASSVGLAGERREYF | TGTGCCAGCAGCGTGGGACTAGCGGGAGAGAGGAGGGAGTATTTT
TRBJ2-2 | NA | NA | TRBV7-9 | CASSTLGPNTGELFF | TGTGCCAGCAGCACCCTTGGACCAAACACCGGGGAGCTGTTTTTT
TRBJ2-1 | few | TRBD1 | TRBV7-2 | CASRGTGREQFF | TGTGCCAGCAGGGGGACAGGCCGCGAGCAGTTCTTC
TRBJ1-2 | NA | TRBD1 | TRBV7-6 | CASRDRGYGYTF | TGTGCCAGCAGGGACAGGGGATATGGCTACACCTTC
TRBJ2-7 | NA | NA | TRBV24-1 | CASRASYEQYF | TGTGCCTCCCGGGCTTCCTACGAGCAGTACTTC
TRBJ2-1 | NA | NA | TRBV11-1 | CASSSTTHEQFF | TGTGCCAGCAGCTCGACTACCCATGAGCAGTTCTTC
TRBJ1-2 | few | NA | TRBV14 | CASSLEPYYGYTF | TGTGCCAGCAGCCTTGAACCTTACTATGGCTACACCTTC
TRBJ1-5 | NA | NA | TRBV6-1 | CASAMGNQPQHF | TGTGCCAGCGCAATGGGAAATCAGCCCCAGCATTTT